The clone carrying this T cell receptor beta chain was recorded once. The data derive from a study of shared clonotypes between healthy human individuals. Repertoires were generated with immunoSEQ multiplex PCR, while TCRdb's copy carries only in-frame clones and drops some. The sample has under 2,500,000 clones, under 97% seen once. From CD4+ cells came CD45RA+ naive and CD45RA-negative memory subsets. CDR3 length: 13 residues. V was cut by 2 bases and J by 6 bases, with 11 bases left in between. The V gene's germline CDR1 is MNHNS and CDR2 SASEGT. This chain links TRBV6-1 with TRBJ2-7, with D uncertain. Sequencing was carried out using naive CD4+ T cells sorted from blood. The subset: CD45RA+ positively selected. This sequence originates from a man younger than 35 in good health. CDR3 sequence reads: CASSEISPLEQYF. The CDR3 DNA is TGTGCCAGCAGTGAAATCTCACCCCTCGAGCAGTACTTC.